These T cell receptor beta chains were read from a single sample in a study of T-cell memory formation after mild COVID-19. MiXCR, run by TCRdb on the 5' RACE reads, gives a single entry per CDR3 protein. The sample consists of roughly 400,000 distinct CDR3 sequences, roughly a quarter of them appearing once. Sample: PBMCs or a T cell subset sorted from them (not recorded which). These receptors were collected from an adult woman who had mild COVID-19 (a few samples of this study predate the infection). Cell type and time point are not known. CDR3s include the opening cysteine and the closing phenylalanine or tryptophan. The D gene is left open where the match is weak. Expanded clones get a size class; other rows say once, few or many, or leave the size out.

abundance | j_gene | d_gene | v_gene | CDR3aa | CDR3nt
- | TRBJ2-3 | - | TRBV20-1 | CSAVRGAYTDTQYF | TGCAGTGCTGTTCGCGGGGCGTACACAGATACGCAGTATTTT
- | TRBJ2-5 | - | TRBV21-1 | CASSKALGSDQETQYF | TGTGCCAGCAGCAAAGCGCTGGGCAGCGACCAAGAGACCCAGTACTTC
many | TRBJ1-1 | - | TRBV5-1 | CASSYGGVNTEAFF | TGCGCCAGCAGCTATGGGGGGGTGAACACTGAAGCTTTCTTT
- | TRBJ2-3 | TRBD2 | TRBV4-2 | CASSQDRAGGPSDTQYF | TGTGCCAGCAGCCAAGATCGCGCGGGAGGGCCGTCGGATACGCAGTATTTT
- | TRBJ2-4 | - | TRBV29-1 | CSVKARAKNIQYF | TGCAGCGTTAAGGCCAGGGCCAAAAACATTCAGTACTTC
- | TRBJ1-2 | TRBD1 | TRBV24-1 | CATSDPRGSGYGYTF | TGTGCCACCAGTGACCCCAGGGGGTCAGGCTATGGCTACACCTTC
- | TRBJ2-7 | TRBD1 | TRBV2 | CASSKAGGVPTYEQYF | TGTGCCAGCAGTAAGGCAGGGGGCGTCCCAACCTACGAGCAGTACTTC
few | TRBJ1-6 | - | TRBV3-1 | CASSQRSGNSPLHF | TGTGCCAGCAGCCAGCGATCAGGGAATTCACCCCTCCACTTT
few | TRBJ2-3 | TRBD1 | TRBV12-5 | CASGPGQGTDTQYF | TGTGCTAGTGGTCCGGGACAGGGCACAGATACGCAGTATTTT
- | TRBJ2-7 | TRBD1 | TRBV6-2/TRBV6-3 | CASSYAGGGYYEQYF | TGTGCCAGCAGTTACGCAGGGGGCGGCTACTACGAGCAGTACTTC
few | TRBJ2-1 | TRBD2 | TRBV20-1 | CSARDLGGREYTEQFF | TGCAGTGCTAGAGATCTGGGCGGGAGGGAATACACTGAGCAGTTCTTC
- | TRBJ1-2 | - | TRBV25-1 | CASPLLDRWRAYTF | TGTGCCAGCCCCCTCCTGGACCGGTGGAGGGCCTACACCTTC
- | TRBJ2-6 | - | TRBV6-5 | CASSRGTSGANVLTF | TGTGCCAGCAGCAGGGGGACTAGTGGGGCCAACGTCCTGACTTTC
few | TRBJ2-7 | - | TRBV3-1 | CASSREQGGVYEQYF | TGTGCCAGCAGCCGAGAACAGGGAGGGGTCTACGAGCAGTACTTC
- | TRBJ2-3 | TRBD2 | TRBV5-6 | CASSLGTSGKGDTQYF | TGTGCCAGCAGCCTCGGGACTAGCGGGAAGGGGGATACGCAGTATTTT
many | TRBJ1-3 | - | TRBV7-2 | CASSLRRASGNTIYF | TGTGCCAGCAGCCTCCGTAGGGCGTCTGGAAACACCATATATTTT
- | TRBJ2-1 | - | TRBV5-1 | CASSATGNEQFF | TGCGCCAGCAGCGCTACAGGGAATGAGCAGTTCTTC
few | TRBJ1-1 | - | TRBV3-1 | CASSQWDREAFF | TGTGCCAGCAGCCAATGGGACCGAGAAGCTTTCTTT
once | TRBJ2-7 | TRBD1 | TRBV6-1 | CASRPGTGVDEQYF | TGTGCCAGCAGGCCGGGGACAGGGGTGGACGAGCAGTACTTC
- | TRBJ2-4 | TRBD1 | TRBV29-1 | CSVELTGRGYIQYF | TGCAGCGTCGAACTGACAGGGCGCGGATACATTCAGTACTTC
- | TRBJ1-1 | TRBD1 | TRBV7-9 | CASSLTRGRMNTEAFF | TGTGCCAGCAGCTTAACAAGGGGGCGTATGAACACTGAAGCTTTCTTT
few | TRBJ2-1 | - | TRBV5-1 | CASSAGGREQFF | TGCGCCAGCAGCGCCGGGGGCAGGGAGCAGTTCTTC